This is a list of T cell receptor beta chains from one sample in a study of blood T cell repertoires in COVID-19. The method was immunoSEQ multiplex PCR; TCRdb's version includes in-frame clones alone and lacks a portion of them. The table shows 200,000 to 250,000 clones, with about nine tenths occurring only once. Sample: peripheral blood. The receptors shown here come from a man aged 30 to 39 with COVID-19, enrolled during active disease. The CDR3 runs from the conserved cysteine through the conserved F or W. Each record gives: D gene, J gene, clone size, V gene, CDR3 protein, CDR3 DNA. D genes are given only for firm matches. Size is omitted from some rows. Given values are once, few, many or a class for expanded clones.

TRBD1	TRBJ1-5	.	TRBV7-2	CASSLAGTGGNQPQHF	TGTGCCAGCAGCTTGGCCGGGACAGGGGGCAATCAGCCCCAGCATTTT
TRBD1	TRBJ2-1	.	TRBV7-3	CASSLAPPGQGYNEQFF	TGTGCCAGCAGCTTAGCCCCCCCGGGACAGGGGTACAATGAGCAGTTCTTC
TRBD2	TRBJ2-3	.	TRBV2	CASSGLAGDLRGTDTQYF	TGTGCCAGCAGTGGACTAGCGGGAGATTTGAGGGGCACAGATACGCAGTATTTT
TRBD2	TRBJ2-3	.	TRBV7-9	CASSFVPAGVGDTQYF	TGTGCCAGCAGCTTTGTCCCAGCGGGAGTTGGAGATACGCAGTATTTT
.	TRBJ2-1	.	TRBV5-4	CASSISANEQFF	TGTGCCAGCAGCATTAGCGCCAATGAGCAGTTCTTC
TRBD1	TRBJ2-2	.	TRBV28	CASYIGQGATGELFF	TGTGCCAGCTACATCGGACAGGGGGCCACCGGGGAGCTGTTTTTT
.	TRBJ1-2	.	TRBV7-9	CASSLGTGANYGYTF	TGTGCCAGCAGCTTAGGGACGGGGGCTAACTATGGCTACACCTTC
.	TRBJ1-2	.	TRBV7-2	CASSLWGQPANYGYTF	TGTGCCAGCAGCTTATGGGGCCAGCCAGCTAACTATGGCTACACCTTC
.	TRBJ1-5	.	TRBV7-8	CASSFEGYSNQPQHF	TGTGCCAGCAGCTTTGAGGGATATAGCAATCAGCCCCAGCATTTT
TRBD1	TRBJ2-7	.	TRBV10-2	CASSDRQGGEGQYF	TGCGCCAGCAGTGACCGACAGGGGGGGGAGGGGCAGTACTTC
TRBD1	TRBJ2-1	once	TRBV6-2/TRBV6-3	CASSSSGGAYNEQFF	TGTGCCAGCAGTTCCTCAGGGGGCGCCTACAATGAGCAGTTCTTC
.	TRBJ1-3	.	TRBV18	CASSPGGGGNTIYF	TGTGCCAGCTCACCAGGGGGCGGTGGAAACACCATATATTTT
.	TRBJ1-4	.	TRBV18	CASSSTEKEKLFF	TGTGCCAGCTCATCGACAGAGAAGGAAAAACTGTTTTTT
TRBD1	TRBJ2-1	.	TRBV5-5	CASSTRDRDSYNEQFF	TGTGCCAGCAGCACCCGGGACAGGGATTCCTACAATGAGCAGTTCTTC
TRBD1	TRBJ1-5	.	TRBV25-1	CASSRGQGQPQHF	TGTGCCAGCAGTCGAGGACAGGGCCAGCCCCAGCATTTT
.	TRBJ2-1	.	TRBV10-1	CASRNPPGITYNEQFF	TGCGCCAGCAGGAATCCCCCGGGTATTACCTACAATGAGCAGTTCTTC
.	TRBJ1-1	.	TRBV4-2	CASSQDQGPLVEAFF	TGTGCCAGCAGCCAAGATCAGGGGCCCCTTGTTGAAGCTTTCTTT
TRBD1	TRBJ1-1	.	TRBV2	CASSPGTGQKGYTEAFF	TGTGCCAGCAGTCCCGGGACAGGCCAAAAGGGTTACACTGAAGCTTTCTTT
.	TRBJ2-5	.	TRBV15	CATSRDPTGIQETQYF	TGTGCCACCAGCAGAGATCCGACAGGCATACAAGAGACCCAGTACTTC
.	TRBJ2-4	.	TRBV2	CASRATTIAKNIQYF	TGTGCCAGCAGGGCTACGACAATAGCCAAAAACATTCAGTACTTC
.	TRBJ1-2	.	TRBV6-5	CASSYSIGVRGYTF	TGTGCCAGCAGTTACTCGATAGGGGTGAGGGGCTACACCTTC
.	TRBJ1-1	.	TRBV6-2/TRBV6-3	CASSYSRPTEAFF	TGTGCCAGCAGTTACTCGAGGCCCACTGAAGCTTTCTTT
.	TRBJ2-7	.	TRBV24-1	CATRKGHFRATYEQYF	TGTGCCACCAGAAAAGGACATTTCCGAGCAACCTACGAGCAGTACTTC
.	TRBJ2-2	.	TRBV2	CASIRGRNTGELFF	TGTGCCAGCATCAGGGGACGAAACACCGGGGAGCTGTTTTTT
TRBD2	TRBJ2-3	.	TRBV4-1	CASSQDVRTSGSTDTQYF	TGCGCCAGCAGCCAAGATGTAAGGACTAGCGGAAGCACAGATACGCAGTATTTT
.	TRBJ1-2	.	TRBV12-3/TRBV12-4	CASRSDSPYGYTF	TGTGCCAGCAGAAGCGACAGCCCCTATGGCTACACCTTC
TRBD1	TRBJ1-5	.	TRBV9	CASSVEGASNQPQHF	TGTGCCAGCAGCGTAGAGGGGGCTAGCAATCAGCCCCAGCATTTT